One TCR beta chain is described in this entry. The antigen is not known. The study sequenced cultured CD4+ T cell DNA using the Oncomine TCR Beta short-read assay. In this case, cultured CD4+ T cells provided the extracted genomic DNA. One entry per CDR3 protein, called by TCRdb with MiXCR from the PCR reads. The profile shows about 20,000 distinct CDR3 sequences, roughly 67% of them singletons. There are 13 residues in the CDR3. V lost 4 bases to trimming and J lost 4 bases; unmatched junction nucleotides: 2. Germline V gene sequence: CDR1 SQVTM, CDR2 ANQGSEA. The treatment is: approximately 9-day PBMC culture with coronavirus spike peptide pools or control peptides (ViraFEST assay). ViraFEST used peptide pools to expand antigen-specific T cells and subsequently sequenced their TCRs. This entry comes from a study of vaccination and CD4 T cells after COVID-19. Background on the study: Post-vaccine sample collection happened at a median of approximately 79 days after dose two, ranging 14 to 241.

General study points: Relatively few convalescent patients were studied, without early post-infection timepoints.

The chain is built from TRBV29-1 and TRBJ1-5, with 9 bases fitting TRBD1. This TCR was sampled from a human donor who had recovered from COVID-19. The sample comprised CD4+ T cells from blood, cultured in vitro. The CDR3 nucleotides are TGCAGCGTTGTGGGACAGGGTAATCAGCCCCAGCATTTT. Protein sequence: CSVVGQGNQPQHF.